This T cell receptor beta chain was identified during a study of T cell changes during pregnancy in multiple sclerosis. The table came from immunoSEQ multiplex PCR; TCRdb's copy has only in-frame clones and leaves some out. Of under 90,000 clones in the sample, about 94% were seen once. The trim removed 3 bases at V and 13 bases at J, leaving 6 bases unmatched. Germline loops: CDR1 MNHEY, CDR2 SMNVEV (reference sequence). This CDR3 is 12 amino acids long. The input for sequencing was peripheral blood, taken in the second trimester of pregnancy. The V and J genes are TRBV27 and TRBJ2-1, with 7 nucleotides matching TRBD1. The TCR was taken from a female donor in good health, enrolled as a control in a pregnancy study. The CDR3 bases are TGTGCCAGCAGTTTGGTACAGGGGAAACAGTTCTTC. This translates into CASSLVQGKQFF.